The source of this T cell receptor beta chain is a study of OX40 agonist ivuxolimab in advanced cancers. Libraries were prepared by immunoSEQ multiplex PCR; TCRdb keeps only in-frame clonotypes and omits some of them. Of tens of thousands of clones in the sample, about 88% were seen once. The source material was CD4+ or CD8+ T cells sorted from blood, sampled in a trial of the OX40 agonist ivuxolimab. This clonotype originated in an adult with an advanced solid tumor such as melanoma, head and neck, liver or kidney cancer.

The CDR3 DNA follows: TGTGCCAGCAGGGAGACAGGGTTGGGGAGGGATACGCAGTATTTT. Its translation is CASRETGLGRDTQYF. V gene TRBV28 combines with J gene TRBJ2-3; the D gene is possibly TRBD1 (7 bases). CDR1 MDHEN and CDR2 SYDVKM come from the germline V gene. This CDR3 has 15 residues. Trimming removed 6 bases at V and 6 bases at J, with 19 bases between.